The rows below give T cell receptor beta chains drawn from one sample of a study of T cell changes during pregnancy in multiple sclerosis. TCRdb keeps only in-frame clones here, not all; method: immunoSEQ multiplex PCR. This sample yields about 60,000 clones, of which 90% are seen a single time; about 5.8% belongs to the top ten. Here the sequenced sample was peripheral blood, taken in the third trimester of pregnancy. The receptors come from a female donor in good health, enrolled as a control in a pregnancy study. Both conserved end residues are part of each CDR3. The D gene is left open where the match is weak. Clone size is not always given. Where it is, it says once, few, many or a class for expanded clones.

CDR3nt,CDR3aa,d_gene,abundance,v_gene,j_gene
TGTGCCACCAGCAGCAGGGACAGCTTCGGATATACGCAGTATTTT,CATSSRDSFGYTQYF,TRBD1,-,TRBV15,TRBJ2-3
TGTGCCAGCTCACCAGGGGGGAATGACAATCAGCCCCAGCATTTT,CASSPGGNDNQPQHF,-,-,TRBV18,TRBJ1-5
TGCGCCAGCAGCCCCAAGGGAGGGGAAGCTTTCTTT,CASSPKGGEAFF,-,-,TRBV5-1,TRBJ1-1
TGCGCCAGCAGTGAGAGACCGGGAGAGAGCAATCAGCCCCAGCATTTT,CASSERPGESNQPQHF,-,-,TRBV10-1,TRBJ1-5
TGTGCCAGCTCACCACCGGTAATAGTAGGGGGCACTGAAGCTTTCTTT,CASSPPVIVGGTEAFF,-,-,TRBV18,TRBJ1-1
TGTGCCAGCAGCCTACTAGCGGGAGAACGAGAGACCCAGTACTTC,CASSLLAGERETQYF,TRBD2,-,TRBV7-9,TRBJ2-5
TGTGCCAGCAGCGTAGGACAGAGCAAGCTGTTTTTT,CASSVGQSKLFF,-,-,TRBV7-2,TRBJ2-2
TGTGCCAGTAGTACGGACAGGGAAGAACCCCTCCACTTT,CASSTDREEPLHF,TRBD1,-,TRBV19,TRBJ1-6
TGTGCCAGCAGCGCAGGGGGCCGAGACGAGCAGTACTTC,CASSAGGRDEQYF,TRBD1,once,TRBV7-9,TRBJ2-7
TGTGCCAGCAGCCAAGGTTTAAATGAGCAGTTCTTC,CASSQGLNEQFF,-,-,TRBV4-2,TRBJ2-1
TGTGCCAGTAGTGCAGCAAGACCCGGGGAAAACATTCAGTACTTC,CASSAARPGENIQYF,-,few,TRBV19,TRBJ2-4
TGTGCCAGCAGCGCGGGACTAGCGTCCGGGGAGCTGTTTTTT,CASSAGLASGELFF,TRBD2,-,TRBV7-9,TRBJ2-2
TGTGCCAGCAGGCGAGCACAGGTGCCAGCTTACGAGCAGTACTTC,CASRRAQVPAYEQYF,-,-,TRBV6-5,TRBJ2-7
TGTGCCAGCAGAGGGGGACAGGGGGCACTTGGCTACACCTTC,CASRGGQGALGYTF,TRBD1,-,TRBV2,TRBJ1-2
TGTGCCAGCTCACCACTCGGACACCAGAACTATGGCTACACCTTC,CASSPLGHQNYGYTF,-,-,TRBV18,TRBJ1-2
TGTGCCAGCAGCAGGAGTTTGAACACTGAAGCTTTCTTT,CASSRSLNTEAFF,-,-,TRBV14,TRBJ1-1
TGTGCCAGTAGTATTGACAGGAGGAACGATGGCTACACCTTC,CASSIDRRNDGYTF,-,-,TRBV19,TRBJ1-2
TGTGCCAGCAGCAAGAAGACAGGGAATGGCTACACCTTC,CASSKKTGNGYTF,TRBD1,-,TRBV6-5,TRBJ1-2
TGTGCCAGCAGCTTCGGACTAGCGGCGAACTACGAGCAGTACTTC,CASSFGLAANYEQYF,TRBD2,-,TRBV5-8,TRBJ2-7
TGTGCCAGCAGCTTAGGACGGGCAGGGGGGACCGGGGAGCTGTTTTTT,CASSLGRAGGTGELFF,-,-,TRBV7-2,TRBJ2-2
TGTGCCACCAGCAGAGATTCGGGACTAGCGGGAGGGGGCACAGATACGCAGTATTTT,CATSRDSGLAGGGTDTQYF,TRBD2,-,TRBV15,TRBJ2-3
TGTGCCAGCTCGCGGGACAGGGCTCGCACAGATACGCAGTATTTT,CASSRDRARTDTQYF,TRBD1,-,TRBV18,TRBJ2-3
TGCGCCAGCAGCGACACACAGGGGACGTACACCGGGGAGCTGTTTTTT,CASSDTQGTYTGELFF,TRBD1,-,TRBV4-1,TRBJ2-2
TGTGCCAGCAGCCACAGACAGGGCCCGAATCAGCCCCAGCATTTT,CASSHRQGPNQPQHF,TRBD1,-,TRBV5-5,TRBJ1-5
TGTGCCAGCAGCCAAGATCGCGGGACAGGGGTATATGCTAACTATGGCTACACCTTC,CASSQDRGTGVYANYGYTF,TRBD1,once,TRBV14,TRBJ1-2
TGTGCCAGCGTGACAGGGCTTGTAGGCGGGGAGCTGTTTTTT,CASVTGLVGGELFF,TRBD1,-,TRBV19,TRBJ2-2
TGTGCCAGCAGCTCTAGCGGGGGGGCCGGATACGAGCAGTACTTC,CASSSSGGAGYEQYF,TRBD2,-,TRBV7-9,TRBJ2-7
TGTGCCAGCCAGGGTGGGCCGAACACTGAAGCTTTCTTT,CASQGGPNTEAFF,-,-,TRBV6-5,TRBJ1-1
TGTGCCAGCAGCCAAGATAGGGGGACATCCAAAGGGGTTCTGTTTTTT,CASSQDRGTSKGVLFF,-,-,TRBV4-2,TRBJ1-4
TGTGCCTGGAGTGCCGGGGGGGGCGCACATGGCTACACCTTC,CAWSAGGGAHGYTF,-,-,TRBV30,TRBJ1-2
TGTGCCTGGACAGGACAGGGGTCCCGCTACACCTTC,CAWTGQGSRYTF,TRBD1,once,TRBV30,TRBJ1-2
TGTGCCAGCTCACCACCGGGACAGTGGAATGAGCAGTTCTTC,CASSPPGQWNEQFF,TRBD1,-,TRBV18,TRBJ2-1
TGTGCCAGTAGTCCCAGGGGGCGTTTAGGAACTGCCGGGGAGCTGTTTTTT,CASSPRGRLGTAGELFF,TRBD1,-,TRBV19,TRBJ2-2
TGTGCCAGCAGCTTCGGTCTCTACGAGCAGTACTTC,CASSFGLYEQYF,-,-,TRBV11-3,TRBJ2-7
TGCGCCAGCAGCCACAGACATATGAACACTGAAGCTTTCTTT,CASSHRHMNTEAFF,-,few,TRBV4-3,TRBJ1-1
TGTGCCAGCTCGCTCGGGACAGGGGCCTGGGAGACCCAGTACTTC,CASSLGTGAWETQYF,TRBD1,-,TRBV18,TRBJ2-5
TGTGCCAGCAGTTCCAAGACAGGGGAGGCCTACGAGCAGTACTTC,CASSSKTGEAYEQYF,TRBD1,-,TRBV27,TRBJ2-7
TGTGCCATACCTGATCGCACGGGGCAGTACTTC,CAIPDRTGQYF,-,-,TRBV11-2,TRBJ2-7
TGTGCCAGTAGTATTTGGCAGGGGTTACCCGGGGAGCTGTTTTTT,CASSIWQGLPGELFF,-,few,TRBV19,TRBJ2-2
TGTGCCAGCAGCCGGATCTCCCCGGTAGAGGGAGAGACCCAGTACTTC,CASSRISPVEGETQYF,-,-,TRBV5-6,TRBJ2-5
TGTGCCTGGAGTGGAGGGGGAGATCAGCCCCAGCATTTT,CAWSGGGDQPQHF,-,-,TRBV30,TRBJ1-5
TGTGCCATTTACGGGACACCTGGAAACACCATATATTTT,CAIYGTPGNTIYF,-,-,TRBV7-6,TRBJ1-3
TGTGCCAGCAGAACCGGACAGAACACTGAAGCTTTCTTT,CASRTGQNTEAFF,-,once,TRBV6-5,TRBJ1-1
TGCGCCAGCAGCCAGGGGGGGAACACAGATACGCAGTATTTT,CASSQGGNTDTQYF,TRBD2,once,TRBV4-1,TRBJ2-3
TGTGCCAGCAGCTTTGATAGTGAGCAGTTCTTC,CASSFDSEQFF,-,-,TRBV11-3,TRBJ2-1
TGTGCCAGCTCCCTGGGAGCGGGACTCCGAGGGACCTACGAGCAGTACTTC,CASSLGAGLRGTYEQYF,TRBD2,-,TRBV27,TRBJ2-7
TGTGCCAGCAGCGTGGGCCCTACAGAGGGTCAGCCCCAGCATTTT,CASSVGPTEGQPQHF,-,-,TRBV5-6,TRBJ1-5
TGTGCCAGTAGTCCTCATCAGGGGGCGGGCCAGCCCCAGCATTTT,CASSPHQGAGQPQHF,TRBD1,-,TRBV19,TRBJ1-5
TGTGCCAGCAGCCCCGAACAGGGGACGAGAAACACCATATATTTT,CASSPEQGTRNTIYF,TRBD1,-,TRBV5-5,TRBJ1-3
TGCGCCAGCAGCCAAGATACGGAGCTTTTATATGGCTACACCTTC,CASSQDTELLYGYTF,-,-,TRBV4-3,TRBJ1-2
TGTGCCAGCAGTGCAACAGGGCCCACTGAAGCTTTCTTT,CASSATGPTEAFF,-,-,TRBV25-1,TRBJ1-1
TGTGCCAGCACCAACCTCCAGGGAGGCTACACCTTC,CASTNLQGGYTF,-,-,TRBV6-5,TRBJ1-2
TGTGCCAGCAGTAGGGACAGGGGAAGGAACACTGAAGCTTTCTTT,CASSRDRGRNTEAFF,TRBD1,once,TRBV6-5,TRBJ1-1
TGTGCCAGCAGCTCTACCGGGACACTGGTGGAGCCCCAGCATTTT,CASSSTGTLVEPQHF,-,-,TRBV5-6,TRBJ1-5
TGTGCCAGCAGTCTTAGCTCTGGGGCCAACGTCCTGACTTTC,CASSLSSGANVLTF,-,-,TRBV27,TRBJ2-6
TGTGCCAGCAGCTTAGCGTGGGCTAGCACAGATACGCAGTATTTT,CASSLAWASTDTQYF,-,-,TRBV7-6,TRBJ2-3
TGTGCCAGCAGCAAAGAGGGTGGGACAGGGGAATGCGAGCAGTACTTC,CASSKEGGTGECEQYF,-,-,TRBV21-1,TRBJ2-7